The clone carrying this TCR beta chain was counted a single time. CDR1 is SEHNR, CDR2 FQNEAQ, per germline (reference sequence). The CDR3 totals 15 residues. V lost 1 base and J lost 3, with 12 bases in between. This sample is drawn from a study of blood T cell repertoires in COVID-19. Study summary: PBMCs, B-cell-depleted T cells, or T cells provided the cDNA or gDNA that made up the material.

Profiling relied on immunoSEQ multiplex PCR, and the TCRdb table lists in-frame clones only, not all of them. Of about 140,000 clones detected, roughly 84% appear once; the ten largest clones hold 5.5%. Sequencing used PBMCs or T cells enriched from blood (not recorded which). The TCR was taken from a middle-aged man with acute COVID-19. The chain carries TRBV7-9 and TRBJ1-1; D may be TRBD1 (6 bases). CDR3 nucleotides: TGTGCCAGCAGCTTAGAAGGTTCAGGGGACACTGAAGCTTTCTTT. Its protein product is CASSLEGSGDTEAFF.